Reported below is one T cell receptor (beta chain). This record belongs to a study of blood T cell repertoires in COVID-19. V lost 1 base and J 6 bases, leaving 17 bases between the germline ends. The CDR3 contains 15 residues. The germline CDR1 and CDR2 sequences are SGDLS and YYNGEE. Cohorts were determined from participant-reported clinical history. Recovered Cohort 3 donors showed two negative PCRs, clearance, or symptom resolution. Using immunoSEQ multiplex PCR, the repertoire was profiled, and TCRdb retains in-frame clones only, with some absent. The repertoire holds around 330,000 clones, with about 89% as singletons.

V gene TRBV9 combines with J gene TRBJ2-7; the D gene is possibly TRBD1 (6 bases). The sequence derives from a man aged 55 to 70 who had recovered from COVID-19. Sequenced material: PBMCs or T cells enriched from blood (not recorded which). The DNA for the CDR3 is TGTGCCAGCAGCGTACTTCCAGGGGCTCAAGTCGAGCAGTACTTC. Translation: CASSVLPGAQVEQYF.